The 32 T cell receptor beta chains in this list originate from one sample, sequenced in a study of blood T cell repertoires in COVID-19. Generated by immunoSEQ multiplex PCR, the TCRdb table keeps only in-frame clones and is missing some. In the table there are around 300,000 clones, about 85% of which are singletons. Source material: peripheral blood. The receptor source for this set is a human donor in a cohort sampled during active COVID-19.

With respect to this clone: Other DNA sequences in the same sample also yield this CDR3. The chain has TRBV9 and TRBJ2-3; maybe TRBD2 (6 bases). The length of the CDR3 is 13 residues. Germline CDR1 reads SGDLS; CDR2 reads YYNGEE. Between the trimmed V and J ends, which lost 2 bases and 3 bases, there was a span of 7 bases. CDR3 residues: CASSVGGTDTQYF. In DNA, the CDR3 is TGTGCCAGCAGCGTGGGGGGTACAGATACGCAGTATTTT. Full variable domain (missing parts from reference TRBV9 and TRBJ2-3): DSGVTQTPKHLITATGQRVTLRCSPRSGDLSVYWYQQSLDQGLQFLIQYYNGEERAKGNILERFSAQQFPDLHSELNLSSLELGDSALYFCASSVGGTDTQYFGPGTRLTVL.

This clone was counted between two and nine times. J is TRBJ2-7 and V is TRBV4-1, with 7 bases aligning to TRBD1. The CDR3 is 14 amino acids. The junction had 6 bases not matched to a gene; V was cut back by 4 bases and J by 3 bases. From germline, CDR1 is MGHRA and CDR2 YSYEKL. CDR3 in amino acids: CASSPPNRGYEQYF. The CDR3 DNA reads TGCGCCAGCAGCCCCCCCAACAGGGGCTACGAGCAGTACTTC.

The V gene is TRBV9, the J gene TRBJ2-2; TRBD2 agrees at 9 bases. CDR3 length: 15 amino acids. The germline V gene encodes CDR1 SGDLS and CDR2 YYNGEE. V lost 3 bases and J lost 4; bases outside the gene matches: 4. The CDR3 bases are TGTGCCAGCAGCGCACTAGCGGGTGGCACCGGGGAGCTGTTTTTT. It translates to CASSALAGGTGELFF.

In this sample, this clone turned up a few times. The chain recombines TRBV3-1 (or the pseudogene TRBV3-2) with TRBJ2-2, with D hard to call. With 6 bases removed from V and 5 bases from J, the gap between germline ends came to 7 bases. Germline-derived CDR1 and CDR2 are LGHDT and YNNKEL (reference sequence). The CDR3 is made up of 12 amino acids. CDR3 protein: CASSRTTGELFF. The CDR3 DNA reads as TGTGCCAGCAGTCGAACAACCGGGGAGCTGTTTTTT.

The CDR3, as DNA: TGTGCCAGCAGTGAGGAGCTTAACTACGAGCAGTACTTC. Its translation is CASSEELNYEQYF. This rearrangement joins TRBV6-1 to TRBJ2-7; D not resolved. CDR3 length: 13 amino acids. Per germline, CDR1 MNHNS and CDR2 SASEGT. V was shortened by 3 bases and J by 3 bases, with 9 bases between the two germline ends.

CDR3: CASSQTSGALYEQYF. The CDR3 DNA follows: TGTGCCAGCAGCCAGACTAGCGGGGCTCTCTACGAGCAGTACTTC. The V call is TRBV7-2, the J call TRBJ2-7; TRBD2 matches at 11 bases. CDR1 is SGHTA, CDR2 FQGNSA, per germline. The CDR3 contains 15 residues. The ends lost 5 bases at V and 3 bases at J; junction bases unmatched: 6.

The chain uses TRBV27 and TRBJ2-1; possible D gene TRBD2, 5 bases. Trimming removed 4 bases at V and 7 bases at J, with 17 bases between. The germline gives CDR1 MNHEY, CDR2 SMNVEV (reference sequence). The length of the CDR3 is 15 residues. CDR3 coding DNA: TGTGCCAGCAGTTCCCAAGGGTTCTCGGGGAATGAGCAGTTCTTC. Amino acids: CASSSQGFSGNEQFF.

The DNA of the CDR3 is TGTGCCAGTAGTAAATTGGGAGGAGAGCAGTTCTTC. This codes for CASSKLGGEQFF. This sequence joins TRBV19 and TRBJ2-1; possible D gene TRBD2, 6 bases. Germline CDR1 is LNHDA and CDR2 is SQIVND (reference sequence). This CDR3 has 12 amino acids. V was shortened by 4 bases and J by 10 bases, with 11 bases between the two germline ends.

The V call is TRBV19, the J call TRBJ2-7; 14 nucleotides agree with TRBD2. The length of the CDR3 is 16 residues. Germline V CDR1 and CDR2: LNHDA, SQIVND (reference sequence). V shed 5 bases, J shed 4 bases, and the junction held 7 bases outside the gene matches. The CDR3 DNA follows: TGTGCCAGTAGTCCCGGACTAGCGGGAGGTCGTTACGAGCAGTACTTC. Its translation is CASSPGLAGGRYEQYF.

The J gene is TRBJ1-2, the V gene TRBV10-3, with D perhaps matching TRBD1 (6 bases). The V end lost 4 bases, the J end lost 4 bases, and 10 bases lay between the germline ends. Germline V gene lookup returns CDR1 ENHRY and CDR2 SYGVKD. The CDR3 spans 13 residues. The CDR3 protein is CAISAGTSYGYTF. The CDR3 DNA is TGTGCCATCAGTGCCGGGACATCCTATGGCTACACCTTC.

The V call is TRBV7-2, the J call TRBJ2-3; D possibly corresponds to TRBD2 (6 bases). V lost 3 bases and J lost 3, with 16 bases in between. The CDR3 loop spans 16 amino acids. Germline V gives CDR1 SGHTA, CDR2 FQGNSA. The CDR3 sequence: CASSFQPGLKTDTQYF. The CDR3 DNA reads as TGTGCCAGCAGCTTCCAGCCGGGACTCAAAACAGATACGCAGTATTTT.

V is TRBV28 and J is TRBJ1-2; D is uncertain. CDR3 size: 12 residues. Per germline, CDR1 MDHEN and CDR2 SYDVKM. Trimming stripped 5 bases from V and 6 bases from J, with 10 bases between. CDR3 sequence: CASSNGMDGYTF. In DNA form, the CDR3 reads TGTGCCAGCAGTAACGGGATGGATGGCTACACCTTC.

V and J are TRBV1 and TRBJ2-1; the table's D call TRBD2 went unverified against the DNA. TRBV1 is described as a pseudogene. This CDR3 has 13 residues. CDR3 amino acids: CTSASSGANEQFF. The CDR3 nucleotides are TGCACCAGCGCGTCTAGCGGGGCAAATGAGCAGTTCTTC.

The rearrangement joins TRBV5-8 to TRBJ2-7, with TRBD2 identical over 8 bases. Trimming took 3 bases from V and 3 from J; bases not matched to a gene: 11. This CDR3 has 16 amino acids. CDR1 is SGHTS, CDR2 YDEGEE, per germline. CDR3 residues: CASSSITSGQLYEQYF. CDR3 bases: TGTGCCAGCAGCTCAATCACTAGCGGACAGCTCTACGAGCAGTACTTC.

The CDR3 is CASSVNQGLEAFF. The DNA for the CDR3 is TGTGCCAGCAGCGTAAATCAGGGGCTGGAAGCTTTCTTT. This rearrangement joins TRBV7-2 to TRBJ1-1, with a weak D call TRBD1 (6 bases). The V end lost 5 bases, the J end lost 8 bases, and 15 bases lay between the germline ends. The CDR3 consists of 13 residues. Germline V gene lookup returns CDR1 SGHTA and CDR2 FQGNSA.

The chain carries TRBV28 and TRBJ1-3; D is unresolved. Germline CDR1 and CDR2: MDHEN and SYDVKM. V was pared by 1 base and J by 4 bases, with 17 bases between. The CDR3 loop spans 17 amino acids. CDR3 sequence reads: CASSLYALEAGGNTIYF. In DNA, the CDR3 is TGTGCCAGCAGTTTATATGCCCTTGAGGCGGGAGGAAACACCATATATTTT.

This clone was picked up a small number of times. The chain combines TRBV7-9 with TRBJ1-3; 7 bases are shared with TRBD1. J lost 7 bases, V lost 0 bases, and 9 bases had no gene match. Per germline, CDR1 SEHNR and CDR2 FQNEAQ (reference sequence). The CDR3 runs to 16 residues. This CDR3 is CASSLAQGGSWNTIYF. The DNA of the CDR3 is TGTGCCAGCAGCTTAGCGCAAGGGGGCAGCTGGAACACCATATATTTT.

This clone was found a few times. The chain carries TRBV7-9 and TRBJ2-2, with 9 bases matching TRBD2. This CDR3 has 17 amino acids. Germline loops: CDR1 SEHNR, CDR2 FQNEAQ (reference sequence). J lost 0 bases, V lost 4 bases, and 6 bases had no gene match. The chain's CDR3 is CASSSGPSGANTGELFF. For the CDR3, the DNA is TGTGCCAGCAGCTCGGGGCCTAGCGGGGCGAACACCGGGGAGCTGTTTTTT. The entire variable domain, with the rest obtained from reference TRBV7-9 and TRBJ2-2, is as follows: DTGVSQNPRHKITKRGQNVTFRCDPISEHNRLYWYRQTLGQGPEFLTYFQNEAQLEKSRLLSDRFSAERPKGSFSTLEIQRTEQGDSAMYLCASSSGPSGANTGELFFGEGSRLTVL.

This clone was observed a single time. The V call is TRBV11-2, the J call TRBJ2-3; 7 nucleotides match TRBD2. Germline CDR1 reads SGHAT; CDR2 reads FQNNGV. The CDR3 covers 16 residues. The V and J ends lost 3 bases and 2 bases, in that order; junction bases with no gene match: 8. CDR3 region: CASSFSASGNTDTQYF. In DNA form, the CDR3 reads TGTGCCAGCAGCTTTTCCGCTAGCGGCAACACAGATACGCAGTATTTT.

J is TRBJ1-3 and V is TRBV6-5, with D possibly being TRBD1 (6 bases). Germline V CDR1 and CDR2: MNHEY, SVGAGI. V lost 5 bases and J 4 bases, leaving 12 bases between the germline ends. The CDR3 contains 14 residues. CDR3 coding DNA: TGTGCCAGCAGTAACACAGGGTTGGGAAACACCATATATTTT. This sequence encodes CASSNTGLGNTIYF.

Ten or more counts support this clone. CDR3 bases: TGTGCCAGCAGCTTAGGCAGGGGGCAGGACACTGAAGCTTTCTTT. Its translation is CASSLGRGQDTEAFF. The chain joins TRBV11-2 to TRBJ1-1, with 8 positions matching TRBD1. V lost 1 base, J lost 3 bases, and 4 bases stayed unmatched. The CDR3 is 15 residues long. Germline V gives CDR1 SGHAT, CDR2 FQNNGV.

The chain couples TRBV20-1 to TRBJ1-2; maybe TRBD1 (5 bases). Germline CDR1 DFQATT, CDR2 SNEGSKA (reference sequence). The CDR3 is 11 amino acids. Between the trimmed V and J ends, which lost 3 bases and 7 bases, there was a span of 9 bases. CDR3 bases: TGCAGTGCTAGTCGGGGGGGTGGCTACACCTTC. Translation gives CSASRGGGYTF.

On this clone itself: Other DNA sequences in the sample encode the same CDR3. The V and J genes are TRBV18 and TRBJ2-6, with D tentatively TRBD2 (6 bases). Deletions cut 2 bases from V and 0 bases from J, with 11 bases between. Germline V gene data show CDR1 as KGHSH and CDR2 as LQKENI. This CDR3 spans 17 amino acids. CDR3 bases: TGTGCCAGCTCACCAGGCCGGGAGAGCTCTGGGGCCAACGTCCTGACTTTC. This encodes CASSPGRESSGANVLTF.

V is TRBV3-1 (or the pseudogene TRBV3-2) and J is TRBJ2-3, with D perhaps matching TRBD1 (6 bases). The germline CDR1 and CDR2 sequences are LGHDT and YNNKEL (reference sequence). The V and J ends lost 1 base and 4 bases respectively, with 15 bases between them. This CDR3 contains 16 residues. DNA of the CDR3: TGTGCCAGCAGCCAAGGCTTCCAGGGGATAGCAGATACGCAGTATTTT. This translates into CASSQGFQGIADTQYF.

This rearrangement joins TRBV7-2 to TRBJ2-3; TRBD2 matches 7 bases. This CDR3 has 17 residues. From germline, CDR1 is SGHTA and CDR2 FQGNSA. Losses at the gene ends were 3 bases for V and 6 bases for J; bases not matched to a gene: 15. The CDR3 nucleotides read TGTGCCAGCAGCTTCCTCTTAGGAGCGGGAATGGGGGATACGCAGTATTTT. Protein sequence: CASSFLLGAGMGDTQYF.

This clone has more than one count but fewer than ten. The rearrangement links TRBV24-1 to TRBJ2-1; perhaps TRBD2 as D (6 bases). The CDR3 is 16 amino acids. CDR1 is KGHDR, CDR2 SFDVKD, per germline. Trimming took 9 bases from V and 9 from J, leaving 26 bases between them. This CDR3 is CATHESSGPLGGEQFF. The CDR3 DNA reads as TGTGCCACCCACGAGTCGAGCGGGCCCTTGGGGGGTGAGCAGTTCTTC.

The J gene is TRBJ2-5, the V gene TRBV7-2; D may be TRBD1 (5 bases). The germline V and J ends were trimmed by 0 bases and 5 bases, with 10 bases remaining between them. Germline-derived CDR1 and CDR2 are SGHTA and FQGNSA. The CDR3 is 14 residues long. This CDR3 reads CASSLAGRVETQYF. Here the CDR3 DNA reads TGTGCCAGCAGCTTAGCGGGCAGGGTGGAGACCCAGTACTTC.

This clone was found a few times. The genes are TRBV5-6 and TRBJ1-2; unclear D gene. Germline loops: CDR1 SGHDT, CDR2 YYEEEE. The CDR3 is made up of 14 amino acids. V lost 0 bases, J lost 1 base, and 7 bases lay in between. The CDR3 is CASSLAQVNYGYTF. The CDR3 DNA reads as TGTGCCAGCAGCTTGGCTCAGGTTAACTATGGCTACACCTTC.

This chain links TRBV19 with TRBJ2-7; D might be TRBD2 (5 bases). The CDR3 spans 15 residues. Germline V gene data show CDR1 as LNHDA and CDR2 as SQIVND (reference sequence). Trimming pared 2 bases from V and 2 bases from J, leaving 13 bases between. The CDR3 protein is CASSIYGSGAYEQYF. CDR3 nucleotide sequence: TGTGCCAGTAGTATATATGGCAGCGGAGCCTACGAGCAGTACTTC.

This chain joins TRBV6-2 or TRBV6-3 and TRBJ2-7; D may be TRBD2 (6 bases). The CDR3 spans 14 residues. V was clipped by 0 bases and J by 9 bases, with 15 bases between them. CDR1 and CDR2 (germline): MNHEY, SVGEGT. The CDR3 region is CASSYSSRGSRQYF. The DNA of the CDR3 is TGTGCCAGCAGTTACTCGAGTCGGGGGAGTAGGCAGTACTTC.

To note about this clone: The sample contains more than one DNA sequence encoding this CDR3. The rearrangement links TRBV5-1 to TRBJ1-1; D is undetermined. The ends were cut back, 0 bases at V and 1 base at J, with 7 bases in the middle. Germline values: CDR1 SGHRS, CDR2 YFSETQ. The CDR3 spans 14 residues. CDR3 amino acids: CASSLDSSNTEAFF. The CDR3 coding sequence is TGCGCCAGCAGCTTGGACAGCTCGAACACTGAAGCTTTCTTT.

The chain joins TRBV28 to TRBJ2-6, with D possibly TRBD2 on 7 matching bases. V was clipped by 7 bases and J by 0 bases, with 19 bases between them. Germline CDR1 is MDHEN and CDR2 is SYDVKM. The CDR3 has 18 amino acids. The CDR3 DNA reads TGTGCCAGCACCAAGGGGGGGGCCCGAGGCTCTGGGGCCAACGTCCTGACTTTC. It codes for CASTKGGARGSGANVLTF.